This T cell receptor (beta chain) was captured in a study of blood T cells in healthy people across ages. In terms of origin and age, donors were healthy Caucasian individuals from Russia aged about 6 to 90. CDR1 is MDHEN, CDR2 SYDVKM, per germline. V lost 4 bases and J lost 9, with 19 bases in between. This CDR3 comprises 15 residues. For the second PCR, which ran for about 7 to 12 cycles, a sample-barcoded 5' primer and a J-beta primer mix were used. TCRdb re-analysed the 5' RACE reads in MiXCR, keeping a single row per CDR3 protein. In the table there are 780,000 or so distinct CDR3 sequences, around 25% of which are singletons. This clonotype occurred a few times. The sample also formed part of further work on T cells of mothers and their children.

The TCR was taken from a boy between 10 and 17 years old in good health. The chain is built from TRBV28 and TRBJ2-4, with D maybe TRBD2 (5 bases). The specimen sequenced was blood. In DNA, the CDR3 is TGTGCCAGCAGTTCCTCAGCGGAAGGGCTTGTCATTCAGTACTTC. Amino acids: CASSSSAEGLVIQYF.